In this sample, the clone carrying this T cell receptor beta chain turned up many times. Trimming at V came to 8 bases and at J to 5 bases, leaving 7 bases not matched to a gene. This CDR3 is 14 amino acids long. Looked up from germline, CDR1 is SNHLY and CDR2 is FYNNEI. 10 ml of fresh peripheral blood supplied the PBMCs. RNA transcripts yielded amplified TCR beta CDR3 regions. An initial round of RT-PCR targeting the TCR CDR3 relied on the HTBI primer set. In TCRdb, the multiplex PCR reads were re-called with MiXCR into one record per CDR3 protein. The sample carries some 500,000 distinct CDR3 sequences, 15% to 20% recorded once. These data are taken from a study of T cells in Graves' hyperthyroidism and ophthalmopathy.

This TCR derives from a woman aged 30 to 39 with Graves' ophthalmopathy. V usage is TRBV2 and J usage is TRBJ2-2, with 8 bases fitting TRBD1. Sample: blood. As DNA, the CDR3 is TGTGCCAGCCAGGACAGGGAGAGAACCGGGGAGCTGTTTTTT. Protein: CASQDRERTGELFF.